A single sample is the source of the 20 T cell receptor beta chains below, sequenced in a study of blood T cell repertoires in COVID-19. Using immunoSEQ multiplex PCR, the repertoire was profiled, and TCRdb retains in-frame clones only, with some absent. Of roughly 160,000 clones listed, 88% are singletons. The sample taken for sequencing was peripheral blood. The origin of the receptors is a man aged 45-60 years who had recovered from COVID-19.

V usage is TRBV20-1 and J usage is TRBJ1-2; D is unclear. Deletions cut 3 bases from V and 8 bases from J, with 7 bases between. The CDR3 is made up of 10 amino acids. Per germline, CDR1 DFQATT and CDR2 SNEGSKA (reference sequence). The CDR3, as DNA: TGCAGTGCTAGCCAGGAAGGCTACACCTTC. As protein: CSASQEGYTF.

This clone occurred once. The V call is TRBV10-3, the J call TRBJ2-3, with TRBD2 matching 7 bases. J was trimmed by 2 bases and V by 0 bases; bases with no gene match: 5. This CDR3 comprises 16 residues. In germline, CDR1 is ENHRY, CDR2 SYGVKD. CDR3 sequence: CAISESGRGITDTQYF. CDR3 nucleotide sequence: TGTGCCATCAGTGAGTCAGGGCGGGGGATCACAGATACGCAGTATTTT.

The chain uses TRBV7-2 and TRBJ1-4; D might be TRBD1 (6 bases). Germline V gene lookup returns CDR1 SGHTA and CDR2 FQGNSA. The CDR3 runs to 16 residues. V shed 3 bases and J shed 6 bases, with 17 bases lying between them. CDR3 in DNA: TGTGCCAGCAGCTTCCGGGACATCTGGAGTGATGAAAAACTGTTTTTT. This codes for CASSFRDIWSDEKLFF. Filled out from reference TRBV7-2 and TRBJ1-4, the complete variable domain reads GAGVSQSPSNKVTEKGKDVELRCDPISGHTALYWYRQSLGQGLEFLIYFQGNSAPDKSGLPSDRFSAERTGGSVSTLTIQRTQQEDSAVYLCASSFRDIWSDEKLFFGSGTQLSVL.

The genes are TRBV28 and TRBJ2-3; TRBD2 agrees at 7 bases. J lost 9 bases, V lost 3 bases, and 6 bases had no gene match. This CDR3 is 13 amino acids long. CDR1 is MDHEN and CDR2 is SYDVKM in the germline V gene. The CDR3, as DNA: TGTGCCAGCAGTTTGGGGACTATTGGCACGCAGTATTTT. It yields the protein CASSLGTIGTQYF.

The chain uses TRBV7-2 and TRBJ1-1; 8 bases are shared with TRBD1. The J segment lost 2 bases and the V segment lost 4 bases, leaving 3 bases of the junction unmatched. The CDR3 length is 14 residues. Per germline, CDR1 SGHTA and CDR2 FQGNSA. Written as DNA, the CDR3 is TGTGCCAGCAGCTCTGGGACAGGAAACACTGAAGCTTTCTTT. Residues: CASSSGTGNTEAFF. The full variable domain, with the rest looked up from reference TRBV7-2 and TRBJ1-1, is GAGVSQSPSNKVTEKGKDVELRCDPISGHTALYWYRQSLGQGLEFLIYFQGNSAPDKSGLPSDRFSAERTGGSVSTLTIQRTQQEDSAVYLCASSSGTGNTEAFFGQGTRLTVV.

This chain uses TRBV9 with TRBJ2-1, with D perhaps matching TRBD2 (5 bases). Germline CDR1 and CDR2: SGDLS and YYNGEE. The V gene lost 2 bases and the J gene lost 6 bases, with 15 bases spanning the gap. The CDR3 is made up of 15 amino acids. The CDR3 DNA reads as TGTGCCAGCAGCGTTGAGGGCAGTCTGATCAATGAGCAGTTCTTC. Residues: CASSVEGSLINEQFF.

The CDR3: CASSQSGAAYEQYF. The CDR3 region has the DNA TGTGCCAGCAGTCAAAGCGGGGCCGCCTACGAGCAGTACTTC. This rearrangement joins TRBV6-5 to TRBJ2-7, with 7 bases fitting TRBD2. The CDR3 covers 14 residues. Germline CDR1 is MNHEY and CDR2 is SVGAGI. V was pared by 5 bases and J by 2 bases, with 6 bases of the junction left unmatched.

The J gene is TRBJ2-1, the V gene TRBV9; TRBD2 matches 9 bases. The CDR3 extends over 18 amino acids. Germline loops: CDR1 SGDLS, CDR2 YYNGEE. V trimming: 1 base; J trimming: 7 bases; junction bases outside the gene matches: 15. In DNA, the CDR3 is TGTGCCAGCAGCGTAAGCCTAGCGGGATTACCAACGTTGAATGAGCAGTTCTTC. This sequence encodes CASSVSLAGLPTLNEQFF.

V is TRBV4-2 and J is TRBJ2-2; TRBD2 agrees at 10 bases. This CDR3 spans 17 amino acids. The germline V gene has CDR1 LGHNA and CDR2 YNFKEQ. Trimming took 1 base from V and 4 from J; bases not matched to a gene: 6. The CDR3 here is CASSQASGGASTGELFF. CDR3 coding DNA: TGTGCCAGCAGCCAAGCCAGCGGGGGGGCAAGCACCGGGGAGCTGTTTTTT.

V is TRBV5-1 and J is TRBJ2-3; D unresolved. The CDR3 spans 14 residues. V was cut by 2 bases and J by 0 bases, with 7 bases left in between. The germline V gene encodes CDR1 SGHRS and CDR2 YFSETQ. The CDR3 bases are TGCGCCAGCAGCTTACAGCTGAGCACAGATACGCAGTATTTT. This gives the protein CASSLQLSTDTQYF.

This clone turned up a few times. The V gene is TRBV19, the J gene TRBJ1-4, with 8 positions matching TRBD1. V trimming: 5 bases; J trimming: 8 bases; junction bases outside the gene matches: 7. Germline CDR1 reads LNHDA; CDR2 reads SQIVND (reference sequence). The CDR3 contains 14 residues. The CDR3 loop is CASSGGTGGEKLFF. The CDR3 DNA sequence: TGTGCCAGTAGTGGCGGGACAGGTGGCGAAAAACTGTTTTTT.

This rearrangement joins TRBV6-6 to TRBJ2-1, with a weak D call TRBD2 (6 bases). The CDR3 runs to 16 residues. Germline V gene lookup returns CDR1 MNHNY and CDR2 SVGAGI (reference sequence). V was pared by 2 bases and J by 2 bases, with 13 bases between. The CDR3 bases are TGTGCCAGCAGTTACCCGGGGGACCTACCCTACAATGAGCAGTTCTTC. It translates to CASSYPGDLPYNEQFF.

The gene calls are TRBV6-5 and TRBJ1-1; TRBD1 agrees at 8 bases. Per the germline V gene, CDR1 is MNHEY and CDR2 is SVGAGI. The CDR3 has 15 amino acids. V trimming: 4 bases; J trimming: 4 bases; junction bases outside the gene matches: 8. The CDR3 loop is CASSSSPDRATEAFF. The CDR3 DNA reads TGTGCCAGCAGTTCATCCCCGGACAGGGCCACTGAAGCTTTCTTT.

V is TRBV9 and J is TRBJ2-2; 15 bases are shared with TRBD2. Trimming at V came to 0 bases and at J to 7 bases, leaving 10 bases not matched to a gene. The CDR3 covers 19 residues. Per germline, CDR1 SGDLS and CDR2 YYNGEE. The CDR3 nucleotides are TGTGCCAGCAGCGTAGTTTTTTTCCGGACTAGCGGGAGGGGCGGGGAGCTGTTTTTT. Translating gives CASSVVFFRTSGRGGELFF.

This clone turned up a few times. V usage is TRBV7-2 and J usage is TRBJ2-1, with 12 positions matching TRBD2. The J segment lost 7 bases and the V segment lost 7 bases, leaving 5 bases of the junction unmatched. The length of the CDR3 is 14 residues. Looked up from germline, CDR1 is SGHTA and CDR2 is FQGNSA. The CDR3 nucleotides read TGTGCCAGCACACTAGCGGGGGGAGGGAATGAGCAGTTCTTC. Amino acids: CASTLAGGGNEQFF.

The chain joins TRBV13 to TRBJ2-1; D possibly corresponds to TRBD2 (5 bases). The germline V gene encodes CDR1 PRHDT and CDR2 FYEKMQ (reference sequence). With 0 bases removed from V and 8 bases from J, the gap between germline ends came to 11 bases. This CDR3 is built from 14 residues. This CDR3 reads CASSLGLMRDEQFF. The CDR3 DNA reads TGTGCCAGCAGCTTAGGCCTGATGAGGGATGAGCAGTTCTTC.

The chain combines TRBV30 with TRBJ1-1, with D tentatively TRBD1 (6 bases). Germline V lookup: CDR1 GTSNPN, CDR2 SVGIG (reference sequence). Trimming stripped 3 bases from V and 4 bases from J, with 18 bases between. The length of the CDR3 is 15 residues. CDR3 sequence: CAWRTKTGYFTEAFF. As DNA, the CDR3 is TGTGCCTGGAGGACCAAGACAGGTTATTTCACTGAAGCTTTCTTT.

The CDR3 loop reads CAWSVVQGLYGYTF. Here the CDR3 DNA reads TGTGCCTGGAGTGTAGTCCAGGGGCTCTATGGCTACACCTTC. V is TRBV30 and J is TRBJ1-2; D might be TRBD1 (6 bases). Germline V gives CDR1 GTSNPN, CDR2 SVGIG (reference sequence). V lost 0 bases to trimming and J lost 4 bases, with 12 bases between them. CDR3 size: 14 residues.

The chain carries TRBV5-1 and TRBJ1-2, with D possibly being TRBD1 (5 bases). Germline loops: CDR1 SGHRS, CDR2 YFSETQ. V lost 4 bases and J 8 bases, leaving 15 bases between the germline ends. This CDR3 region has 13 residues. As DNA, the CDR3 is TGCGCCAGCAGCCCCGACAGTTTTGTCGGCTACACCTTC. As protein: CASSPDSFVGYTF.

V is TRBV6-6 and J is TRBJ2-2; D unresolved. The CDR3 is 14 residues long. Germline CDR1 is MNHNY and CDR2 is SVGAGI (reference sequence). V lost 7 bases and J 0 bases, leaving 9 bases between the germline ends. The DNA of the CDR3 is TGTGCCAGCAATAGAGGTCCGAACACCGGGGAGCTGTTTTTT. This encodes CASNRGPNTGELFF.